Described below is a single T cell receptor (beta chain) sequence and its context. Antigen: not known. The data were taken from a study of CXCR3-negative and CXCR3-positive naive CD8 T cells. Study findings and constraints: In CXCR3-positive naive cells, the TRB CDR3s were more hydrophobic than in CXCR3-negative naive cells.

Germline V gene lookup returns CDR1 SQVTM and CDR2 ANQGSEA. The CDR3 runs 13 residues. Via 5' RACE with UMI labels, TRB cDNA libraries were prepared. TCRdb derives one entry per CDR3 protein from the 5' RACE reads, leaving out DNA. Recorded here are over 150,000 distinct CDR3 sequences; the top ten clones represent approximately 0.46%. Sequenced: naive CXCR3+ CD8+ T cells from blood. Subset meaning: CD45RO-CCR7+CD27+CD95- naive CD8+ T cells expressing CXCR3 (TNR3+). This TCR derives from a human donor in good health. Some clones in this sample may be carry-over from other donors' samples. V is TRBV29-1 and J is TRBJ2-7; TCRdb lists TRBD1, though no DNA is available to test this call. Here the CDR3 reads CSVDYTGDHEQYF.